These 5 T cell receptor beta chains were sequenced from one sample in a study of blood T cells in healthy people across ages. The second PCR ran roughly 7 to 12 cycles with a sample-barcoded 5' primer and J-beta primers. TCRdb itself ran the 5' RACE reads through MiXCR, one entry per CDR3 protein. The sample has 1.2 million to 1.5 million distinct CDR3 sequences, roughly 45% seen once. The source material was blood. The receptors originated from a young woman in good health.

This clonotype was found a few times. The chain combines TRBV6-6 with TRBJ2-1, with TRBD2 as a possible D gene (6 bases). This CDR3 is 14 amino acids long. Germline V gene lookup returns CDR1 MNHNY and CDR2 SVGAGI (reference sequence). Trimming pared 6 bases from V and 2 bases from J, leaving 11 bases between. CDR3 loop: CASRDGGTYNEQFF. The CDR3 DNA follows: TGTGCCAGCAGAGATGGCGGGACCTACAATGAGCAGTTCTTC.

The chain employs TRBV20-1 and TRBJ1-3, with 7 bases identical to TRBD1. This CDR3 has 14 residues. The ends lost 2 bases at V and 3 bases at J; junction bases unmatched: 4. Germline V gene sequence: CDR1 DFQATT, CDR2 SNEGSKA (reference sequence). CDR3 region: CSARFRGSGNTIYF. The CDR3 coding sequence is TGCAGTGCTAGATTCAGGGGGAGTGGAAACACCATATATTTT.

This chain uses TRBV7-2 with TRBJ2-5, with 13 bases fitting TRBD2. The germline V gene has CDR1 SGHTA and CDR2 FQGNSA. Trimming removed 4 bases from V and 2 bases from J; junction bases left unmatched: 7. This CDR3 is built from 17 residues. The CDR3 loop is CASSSRPGLAGQETQYF. The CDR3 DNA is TGTGCCAGCAGCTCCCGCCCGGGACTAGCGGGGCAAGAGACCCAGTACTTC.

The chain couples TRBV6-5 to TRBJ2-7, with D unclear. This CDR3 is 14 amino acids long. Germline CDR1 is MNHEY and CDR2 is SVGAGI. V lost 2 bases, J lost 3 bases, and 11 bases lay in between. CDR3: CASSYGPGIYEQYF. In nucleotides, the CDR3 is TGTGCCAGCAGTTACGGGCCAGGTATCTACGAGCAGTACTTC.

J is TRBJ1-2 and V is TRBV7-9; maybe TRBD1 (6 bases). Per germline, CDR1 SEHNR and CDR2 FQNEAQ (reference sequence). Trimming cost V 5 bases and J 7 bases, with 17 bases left between them. This CDR3 has 14 residues. CDR3 in DNA: TGTGCCAGCAGCCCCAGACCACCACAGGGTGGCTACACCTTC. It yields the protein CASSPRPPQGGYTF.